The 8 T cell receptor beta chains reported below all come from one sample, sequenced in a study of blood T cell repertoires in COVID-19. The method was immunoSEQ multiplex PCR; TCRdb's version includes in-frame clones alone and lacks a portion of them. The sample comprises tens of thousands of clones, approximately 80% of which are singletons, and under 7% rests with the top ten. Sequenced material: peripheral blood. Receptors were obtained from a man in his forties or fifties with active COVID-19.

This chain connects TRBV2 to TRBJ1-2; 10 bases line up with TRBD1. The CDR3 loop spans 16 amino acids. The V and J ends lost 10 bases and 3 bases, in that order; junction bases with no gene match: 14. Germline V gene lookup returns CDR1 SNHLY and CDR2 FYNNEI. The CDR3 is CANFGTGDFKDYGYTF. As DNA, the CDR3 is TGTGCCAACTTCGGGACAGGGGATTTTAAAGACTATGGCTACACCTTC. Complete variable domain (other parts from reference TRBV2 and TRBJ1-2): EPEVTQTPSHQVTQMGQEVILRCVPISNHLYFYWYRQILGQKVEFLVSFYNNEISEKSEIFDDQFSVERPDGSNFTLKIRSTKLEDSAMYFCANFGTGDFKDYGYTFGSGTRLTVV.

The chain has TRBV27 and TRBJ2-7; 10 bases map to TRBD2. The germline CDR1 and CDR2 sequences are MNHEY and SMNVEV (reference sequence). V was clipped by 2 bases and J by 4 bases; unmatched bases: 14. The CDR3 consists of 18 residues. The CDR3, as DNA: TGTGCCAGCAGTTTAAAGACTCCCGAGCGGGAGGGCCTGTACGAGCAGTACTTC. Encoded protein: CASSLKTPEREGLYEQYF.

The chain links TRBV28 to TRBJ2-3; 12 bases line up with TRBD2. CDR3 length: 15 residues. From germline, CDR1 is MDHEN and CDR2 SYDVKM. V lost 6 bases and J lost 4; bases outside the gene matches: 5. The CDR3 protein is CASRIPSGRADTQYF. The CDR3 bases are TGTGCCAGCAGGATCCCTAGCGGGAGGGCAGATACGCAGTATTTT.

The CDR3 sequence: CASRATSGGALDTQYF. CDR3 DNA sequence: TGCGCCAGCAGGGCGACTAGCGGGGGGGCCTTAGATACGCAGTATTTT. The chain has TRBV5-1 and TRBJ2-3, with 14 bases aligning to TRBD2. CDR1 and CDR2 (germline): SGHRS, YFSETQ. J was trimmed by 5 bases and V by 5 bases; bases with no gene match: 7. This CDR3 is 16 amino acids long.

The chain has TRBV4-3 and TRBJ2-3, with a possible D match to TRBD1 (5 bases). Trimming stripped 0 bases from V and 6 bases from J, with 10 bases between. Germline values: CDR1 LGHNA, CDR2 YSLEER. CDR3 length equals 14 residues. The CDR3 is CASSQEGPRDTQYF. CDR3 bases: TGCGCCAGCAGCCAAGAGGGGCCCCGGGATACGCAGTATTTT.

The chain is built from TRBV7-2 and TRBJ2-3, with TRBD2 matching over 12 bases. V lost 4 bases to trimming and J lost 1 base; unmatched junction nucleotides: 0. Germline V gene lookup returns CDR1 SGHTA and CDR2 FQGNSA. CDR3 length equals 15 residues. Here the CDR3 reads CASSWTSGGTDTQYF. CDR3 DNA sequence: TGTGCCAGCAGCTGGACTAGCGGGGGCACAGATACGCAGTATTTT.

This rearrangement joins TRBV6-5 to TRBJ2-1, with 11 bases that match TRBD2. The CDR3 sequence is 15 residues long. The junction had 11 bases not matched to a gene; V was cut back by 7 bases and J by 9 bases. CDR1 is MNHEY and CDR2 is SVGAGI in the germline V gene. The CDR3 reads CASIMGLAGGSEQFF. CDR3 coding DNA: TGTGCCAGCATAATGGGGCTAGCGGGAGGTTCTGAGCAGTTCTTC.

This clone was observed a single time. V and J are TRBV6-2 or TRBV6-3 and TRBJ2-1; 10 bases map to TRBD2. Germline CDR1 is MNHEY and CDR2 is SVGEGT. The CDR3 is 15 amino acids. V dropped 2 bases and J dropped 3; count of bases not matched to a gene: 1. CDR3 DNA sequence: TGTGCCAGCAGTTACCTAGCGGGAGTCTACAATGAGCAGTTCTTC. It encodes CASSYLAGVYNEQFF.